This T cell receptor beta chain was recovered during a study of blood T cell repertoires in COVID-19. Across the study: Sites across the United States, Italy and Spain contributed samples from acute and convalescent COVID-19.

Trimming at V came to 4 bases and at J to 1 base, leaving 9 bases not matched to a gene. Germline-derived CDR1 and CDR2 are KGHDR and SFDVKD. This CDR3 region has 17 residues. As originally analysed: It was from reference gene primer amplification that nucleated cell counts were estimated. Produced via immunoSEQ multiplex PCR; TCRdb's table is partial and in-frame only. For V, J and clone size, that table is used; D and trimming come from the DNA. Found here are 150,000 to 190,000 clones, 84% of them singletons; the top ten hold 9% to 10%. The sequenced material came from peripheral blood. This clonotype was sampled from a woman in her forties or fifties with acute or convalescent COVID-19. The chain is built from TRBV24-1 and TRBJ2-3, with 8 bases identical to TRBD1. In DNA form, the CDR3 reads TGTGCCACCAGTGACTCCCTCCCGACAGGGGGCACAGATACGCAGTATTTT. Its translation is CATSDSLPTGGTDTQYF.